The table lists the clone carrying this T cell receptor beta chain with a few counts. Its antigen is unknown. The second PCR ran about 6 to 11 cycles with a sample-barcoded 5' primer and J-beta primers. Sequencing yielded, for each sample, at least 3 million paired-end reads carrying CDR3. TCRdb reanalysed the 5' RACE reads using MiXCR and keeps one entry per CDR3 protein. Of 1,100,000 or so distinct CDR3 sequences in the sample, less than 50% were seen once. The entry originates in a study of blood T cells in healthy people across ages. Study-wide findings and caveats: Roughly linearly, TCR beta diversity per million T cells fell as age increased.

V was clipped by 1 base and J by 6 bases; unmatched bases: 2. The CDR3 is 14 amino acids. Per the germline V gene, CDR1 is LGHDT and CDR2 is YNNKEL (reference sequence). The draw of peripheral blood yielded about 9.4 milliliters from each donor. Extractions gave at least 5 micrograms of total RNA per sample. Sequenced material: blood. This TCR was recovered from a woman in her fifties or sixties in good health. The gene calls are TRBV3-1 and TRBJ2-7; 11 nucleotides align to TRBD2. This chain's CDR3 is CASSQVGTSGEQYF. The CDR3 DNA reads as TGTGCCAGCAGCCAAGTGGGGACTAGCGGCGAGCAGTACTTC.